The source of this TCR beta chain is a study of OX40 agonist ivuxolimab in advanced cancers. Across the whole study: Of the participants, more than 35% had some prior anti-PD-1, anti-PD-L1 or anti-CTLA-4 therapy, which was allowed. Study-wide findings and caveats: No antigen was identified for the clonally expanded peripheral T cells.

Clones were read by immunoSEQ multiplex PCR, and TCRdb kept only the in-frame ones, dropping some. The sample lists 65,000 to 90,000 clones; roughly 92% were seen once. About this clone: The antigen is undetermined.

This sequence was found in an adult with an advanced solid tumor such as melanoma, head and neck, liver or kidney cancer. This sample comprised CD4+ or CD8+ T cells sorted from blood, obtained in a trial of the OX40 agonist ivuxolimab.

CDR3 protein: CASSAGLGAYEQYF. The CDR3 bases are TGTGCCAGCAGTGCCGGGCTTGGGGCGTACGAGCAGTACTTC. The gene calls are TRBV5-4 and TRBJ2-7; D may be TRBD1 (5 bases). This CDR3 has 14 amino acids. With 5 bases removed from V and 4 bases from J, the gap between germline ends came to 16 bases. CDR1 is SGHNT and CDR2 is YYREEE in the germline V gene (reference sequence).